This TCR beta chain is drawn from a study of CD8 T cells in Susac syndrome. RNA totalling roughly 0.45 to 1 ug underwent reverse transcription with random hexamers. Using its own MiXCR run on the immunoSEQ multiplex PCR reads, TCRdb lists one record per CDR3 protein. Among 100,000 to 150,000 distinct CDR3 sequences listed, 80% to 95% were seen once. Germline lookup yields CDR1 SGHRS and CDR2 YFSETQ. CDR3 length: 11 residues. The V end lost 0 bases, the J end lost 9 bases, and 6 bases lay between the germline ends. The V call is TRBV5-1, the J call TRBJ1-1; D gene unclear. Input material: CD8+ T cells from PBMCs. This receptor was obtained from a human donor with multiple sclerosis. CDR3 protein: CASSLEGKAFF. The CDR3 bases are TGCGCCAGCAGCTTGGAAGGGAAAGCTTTCTTT.